This record looks at one T cell receptor beta chain sequence and its context. Its antigen specificity is not known. No base-level quality is on record; no much larger clone is a single base apart. The CDR3 spans 17 residues, from the cysteine through the phenylalanine. Only the CDR3 portion is preserved as DNA: 51 bases, with reading frame beginning at the first base. Looking up the germline V gene (reference sequence) yields CDR1 MNHEY and CDR2 SMNVEV. For this chain, trimming is 3 bases at the V end and 3 bases at the J end, and the number of junction bases without a gene match is 11. CD8 naive samples were CD45RO-negative cells positively selected for CCR7, giving a CD45RA+CCR7+ population that excluded TemRA cells. The donors were healthy, HIV-negative adults with no recently reported acute infections or vaccinations. Every donor was a Caucasian adult residing in Nashville, Tennessee, USA. Blood was obtained by leukapheresis, after which PBMCs were separated by Ficoll-Histopaque density gradient centrifugation and cryopreserved in liquid nitrogen vapor phase. Analytical flow cytometry was used to check the purity and quantity of every magnetically sorted T cell population. Genomic DNA was isolated from each sorted fraction and quantified by UV absorbance on a Nanodrop 2000c.

These data are taken from a study of shared clonotypes between healthy human individuals (dated by TCRdb to about 2020). For context, the study as a whole: Three men and a couple of women, aged 18 to 49 years, made up the cohort. Per donor, three plates each were used for CD4 naive and CD4 memory, two for CD8 naive, and one for CD8 memory. Blood TCR repertoires of roughly 5 healthy adults were deeply sequenced to estimate repertoire size and the extent of clonotype sharing between individuals. Libraries were prepared and TCR repertoires were sequenced by different laboratories using diverse techniques, in order to increase sequencing depth and limit assay-specific biases. Per donor, leukapheresis produced somewhere between about 0.8 and 9 billion PBMCs. What the research found in general, with its limitations: Pairwise subsampling indicated that sequencing depth was expected to affect the degree of clonotype sharing among donors. Compared with non-shared clonotypes, clonotypes shared by all four sorted-subset donors had higher generation probabilities. Incomplete sequencing was indicated by rarefaction of sorted-subset datasets, despite the large sequencing depth. Across a handful of donors, around 5% of naive CD4, roughly 3.5% of naive CD8, under 2.5% of memory CD4, and about 0.4% of memory CD8 clonotypes were shared. Naive subsets generally had larger estimated clonotype richness than memory subsets did. Only blood was sampled, and tissue TCR repertoires likely differ from those in blood. The genetic and exposure-history diversity represented was limited by the small number of donors.

TCR CDR3 regions were amplified from genomic DNA by multiplex PCR using the deep immunoSEQ assay. Genomic DNA extracted from each cell subset was distributed evenly over all wells of several immunoSEQ 96-well plates, and each plate served as one replicate. For sorted subsets, each replicate PCR was loaded with around 220 ng genomic DNA, equivalent to approximately 33,000 T cell genomes. Purified libraries were quantified with a Qubit 3.0 fluorometer, sized on a Bioanalyzer 2100, and re-quantified with the KAPA Library Quantification kit. Every immunoSEQ 96-well plate was sequenced on a separate single-read 150-cycle Illumina NextSeq 550 flow cell. Per the authors' processing: Because only junctional sequences without quality scores were contained in the immunoSEQ output, filtering matching that applied to full-length reads could not be performed. Sequences were annotated with PyIR, a Python wrapper for IgBLAST v1.9, using IMGT germline references to assign V/J genes and CDR3. Reads with weak V/J assignments (E-value above 1e-6), missing CDR3, stop codons, out-of-frame junctions, or ambiguous translated residues were removed. V3J clonotypes were defined as sequences sharing the same inferred V gene, J gene, and CDR3 amino acid sequence. Percentage overlap between repertoires was calculated by dividing the number of shared unique clonotypes by the size of the smaller repertoire. Three approaches were used to assess repertoire richness: RTK rarefaction, the Chao1 estimator, and Recon v2.1 estimates of unobserved clonotypes. Generation probabilities for all TCRbeta clonotypes obtained by the gDNA method from a handful of donors were computed using OLGA. The source is immuneACCESS, and TCRdb retained only in-frame sequences with V and J called. Part of the clones is not carried over; for the studies checked, unresolved V genes explain less than half of this, and the remainder is unexplained. That table furnishes V, J and clone size, whereas the DNA furnished D and trimming. The sample includes about 2.1 million clones, with around 95% observed a single time. The leading ten clones occupy about 1.7% of the sample.

This TCR was recovered from a man aged 18 to 30 in good health. Some clones in this sample may be carry-over from other donors' samples. Input material: naive CD8+ T cells from PBMCs. Per the publication, the cell subset or site label means: CD45RA+CCR7+. The V gene is TRBV27 and the J gene is TRBJ1-1; TRBD1 fits 9 bases in the junction. CDR3 sequence: CASSLYNRGPWYTEAFF. The DNA is TGTGCCAGCAGTTTGTACAACAGGGGGCCGTGGTACACTGAAGCTTTCTTT.